Listed here are 5 T cell receptor beta chains from one sample, sequenced in a study of regulatory T cells in long-lasting Graves disease. Library construction for TCR beta used iRepertoire HTBI primers and Arm-PCR of CDR3 regions. TCRdb independently ran MiXCR on the multiplex PCR reads; one entry per CDR3 protein. Of roughly 400,000 distinct CDR3 sequences listed, approximately 16% are singletons. As to time point: newly diagnosed GD, antithyroid drugs for less than 3 months. From RNA extracted from PBMCs, the TCR library was made. The same specimen was also included in a second study, on T cells in Graves' hyperthyroidism and ophthalmopathy.

This specimen consisted of peripheral blood mononuclear cells (PBMCs), obtained at new diagnosis, from a patient treated with antithyroid drugs. These receptors came from a woman in her forties with Graves disease.

Turning to this clonotype: A much larger clone differs by one base, so this may be a read error. The CDR3 spells CVSSFGTPAYEQYF. The CDR3 DNA sequence: TGTGTCAGCAGCTTCGGGACACCGGCCTACGAGCAGTACTTC. The chain carries TRBV11-2 and TRBJ2-7, with a tentative D call TRBD1 (6 bases). The V gene's germline CDR1 is SGHAT and CDR2 FQNNGV. The CDR3 has 14 amino acids.

A note on this clonotype: Just one base apart from a much larger clone, this may be a read error. The chain uses TRBV11-2 and TRBJ2-7; D is undetermined. The CDR3 is 15 residues long. Per germline, CDR1 SGHAT and CDR2 FQNNGV. In DNA form, the CDR3 reads TGTGCCAGCACCCCTACAAGGCTGCCCTCCTACGAGCAGCACTTC. Translated: CASTPTRLPSYEQHF.

This clonotype came up many times. The chain combines TRBV5-1 with TRBJ2-7; 8 bases are a match to TRBD1. Per the germline V gene, CDR1 is SGHRS and CDR2 is YFSETQ. The J segment lost 4 bases and the V segment lost 5 bases, leaving 11 bases of the junction unmatched. The CDR3 totals 15 residues. CDR3 residues: CASSPGTGLVYEQYF. The CDR3 DNA is TGCGCCAGCAGTCCCGGGACAGGTCTGGTTTACGAGCAGTACTTC.

This clonotype was picked up many times. This chain connects TRBV7-2 to TRBJ2-5; TRBD2 matches at 10 bases. The CDR3 is made up of 17 amino acids. Germline CDR1 reads SGHTA; CDR2 reads FQGNSA. With V trimmed by 1 base and J by 4 bases, 9 bases remained unmatched. DNA of the CDR3: TGTGCCAGCAGCTTAGTAAGGCTAGCGGGAGCGGGAGAGACCCAGTACTTC. Protein: CASSLVRLAGAGETQYF.

This clonotype was counted at least ten times. The chain uses TRBV28 and TRBJ2-5; 13 bases fit TRBD2. CDR3 size: 17 residues. The germline V gene has CDR1 MDHEN and CDR2 SYDVKM. V lost 5 bases and J lost 1; bases outside the gene matches: 7. CDR3 DNA sequence: TGTGCCAGCAGTCTCGGACTAGCGGGGGCGTCCCAAGAGACCCAGTACTTC. Its protein is CASSLGLAGASQETQYF.